The 16 T cell receptor beta chains below all came from one sample that was sequenced in a study of PD-L1 blockade in urothelial cancer. Documented time point: pretreatment peripheral blood. The assay was immunoSEQ multiplex PCR, and TCRdb's table has in-frame clones only and misses some. The sample records about 52,000 clones, roughly 84% being singletons. Sample: PBMCs, taken around atezolizumab (anti-PD-L1) treatment. Receptor source: a man aged 50 to 59 with urothelial cancer.

J is TRBJ1-2 and V is TRBV29-1; D not certain. In germline, CDR1 is SQVTM, CDR2 ANQGSEA. The germline V and J ends were trimmed by 8 bases and 10 bases, with 17 bases remaining between them. CDR3 length: 11 amino acids. CDR3 in amino acids: CSPKGPGSYTF. Written as DNA, the CDR3 is TGCAGCCCCAAAGGCCCGGGATCCTACACCTTC.

The chain carries TRBV19 and TRBJ2-1; 7 nucleotides match TRBD2. The CDR3 covers 15 residues. V was pared by 5 bases and J by 10 bases, with 14 bases of the junction left unmatched. Germline V gene data show CDR1 as LNHDA and CDR2 as SQIVND (reference sequence). The CDR3 sequence: CASSPEGLLGREQFF. The DNA for the CDR3 is TGTGCCAGTAGTCCGGAGGGACTACTGGGCCGGGAGCAGTTCTTC.

This clone occurred a few times. One junction end disagrees with the germline gene, perhaps due to a read error. The chain uses TRBV5-1 and TRBJ2-1, with TRBD2 identical over 8 bases. Per the germline V gene, CDR1 is SGHRS and CDR2 is YFSETQ. The CDR3 contains 15 residues. The CDR3 bases are TGCGCCAGCAGCTTCGGACTAGCCTCCGACAATGAGCAGTTCTTC. Amino acid sequence: CASSFGLASDNEQFF. Using reference TRBV5-1 and TRBJ2-1 for the parts outside the CDR3, the full variable domain is KAGVTQTPRYLIKTRGQQVTLSCSPISGHRSVSWYQQTPGQGLQFLFEYFSETQRNKGNFPGRFSGRQFSNSRSEMNVSTLELGDSALYLCASSFGLASDNEQFFGPGTRLTVL.

The rearrangement joins TRBV23-1 to TRBJ2-1; 8 bases line up with TRBD1. TRBV23-1 is labeled an ORF, and its function is uncertain. The CDR3 length is 16 residues. Germline trimming cut 4 bases from V and 4 bases from J; bases unmatched to any gene: 9. The CDR3 DNA reads TGCGCCAGCAGTCGAACGCCGGGACAGGCTTACAATGAGCAGTTCTTC. It yields the protein CASSRTPGQAYNEQFF.

This sequence joins TRBV7-3 and TRBJ2-7; 8 positions agree with TRBD2. V trimming: 2 bases; J trimming: 3 bases; junction bases outside the gene matches: 6. Germline CDR1 and CDR2: SGHTA and FQGTGA. There are 15 residues in the CDR3. Here the CDR3 reads CASSLGAGVDYEQYF. CDR3 nucleotides: TGTGCCAGCAGCTTAGGAGCGGGGGTGGACTACGAGCAGTACTTC.

V usage is TRBV9 and J usage is TRBJ2-1; 10 bases line up with TRBD2. Germline V gene lookup returns CDR1 SGDLS and CDR2 YYNGEE. Losses at the gene ends were 3 bases for V and 10 bases for J; bases not matched to a gene: 7. This CDR3 region has 14 residues. The CDR3 DNA sequence: TGTGCCAGCAGCGCTAGCGGGGGACCGGGAGAGCAGTTCTTC. Protein: CASSASGGPGEQFF.

The rearrangement joins TRBV21-1 to TRBJ2-7; the listed D gene, TRBD1, was not tested against the DNA. TRBV21-1 represents a pseudogene. The CDR3 has 15 amino acids. CDR3 sequence: CASSNLGDRSYEQYF. The CDR3 DNA reads as TGTGCCAGCAGCAACCTCGGGGACAGATCCTACGAGCAGTACTTC.

The rearrangement uses TRBV25-1 and TRBJ1-4; D is unclear. Trimming took 1 base from V and 5 from J, leaving 14 bases between them. The germline gives CDR1 MGHDK, CDR2 SYGVNS. The CDR3 runs to 16 residues. CDR3 sequence reads: CASSESGGLENEKLFF. CDR3 bases: TGTGCCAGCAGTGAATCGGGAGGGCTCGAAAATGAAAAACTGTTTTTT. Looking up the rest from reference TRBV25-1 and TRBJ1-4 gives the full variable domain: EADIYQTPRYLVIGTGKKITLECSQTMGHDKMYWYQQDPGMELHLIHYSYGVNSTEKGDLSSESTVSRIRTEHFPLTLESARPSHTSQYLCASSESGGLENEKLFFGSGTQLSVL.

The V call is TRBV27, the J call TRBJ1-6, with D possibly matching TRBD1 (6 bases). V was pared by 3 bases and J by 2 bases, with 11 bases between. Germline loops: CDR1 MNHEY, CDR2 SMNVEV (reference sequence). The CDR3 contains 16 residues. CDR3 nucleotide sequence: TGTGCCAGCAGTTTTCGTCAGGGGCCCTATAATTCACCCCTCCACTTT. Its translation: CASSFRQGPYNSPLHF.

This clone was seen once. The J gene is TRBJ2-1, the V gene TRBV7-9; maybe TRBD2 (6 bases). Trimming pared 5 bases from V and 8 bases from J, leaving 16 bases between. The CDR3 spans 14 residues. CDR1 SEHNR and CDR2 FQNEAQ come from the germline V gene (reference sequence). The CDR3 sequence: CASSHRSGDDEQFF. The DNA of the CDR3 is TGTGCCAGCAGCCACCGTTCGGGGGACGATGAGCAGTTCTTC.

V is TRBV19 and J is TRBJ2-3; 14 bases match TRBD2. V dropped 8 bases and J dropped 6; count of bases not matched to a gene: 10. The CDR3 consists of 16 residues. CDR1 and CDR2 from the germline V gene are LNHDA and SQIVND (reference sequence). The CDR3 DNA reads as TGTGCCAGTGGGACTAGCGGGAGTCTCCGGCCCGATACGCAGTATTTT. Amino acids: CASGTSGSLRPDTQYF.

The rearrangement uses TRBV7-8 and TRBJ2-3; 7 nucleotides align to TRBD1. V gave up 5 bases and J gave up 4 bases; unmatched junction bases: 9. This CDR3 region has 15 residues. The germline gives CDR1 SGHVS, CDR2 FQNEAQ. CDR3 amino acids: CASSPARQGSDTQYF. For the CDR3, the DNA is TGTGCCAGCAGCCCAGCGAGACAGGGCTCAGATACGCAGTATTTT.

This CDR3 reads CASSLAARRGSGNTIYF. Here the CDR3 DNA reads TGTGCCAGCAGCTTAGCCGCTCGGAGGGGCTCTGGAAACACCATATATTTT. V gene TRBV7-2 combines with J gene TRBJ1-3; a weak D match, TRBD1 (5 bases). The V gene's germline CDR1 is SGHTA and CDR2 FQGNSA. Trimming shortened V by 0 bases and J by 0 bases, and 12 bases separated the two germline ends. CDR3 length: 17 residues. The whole variable domain, filled in from reference TRBV7-2 and TRBJ1-3, reads GAGVSQSPSNKVTEKGKDVELRCDPISGHTALYWYRQSLGQGLEFLIYFQGNSAPDKSGLPSDRFSAERTGGSVSTLTIQRTQQEDSAVYLCASSLAARRGSGNTIYFGEGSWLTVV.

V and J are TRBV6-6 and TRBJ2-5, with 7 nucleotides matching TRBD1. The CDR3 covers 14 residues. From germline, CDR1 is MNHNY and CDR2 SVGAGI (reference sequence). V shed 0 bases and J 5 bases; nucleotides not matched to a gene: 3. The CDR3 loop reads CASSYSRGQETQYF. CDR3 nucleotide sequence: TGTGCCAGCAGTTACTCGAGGGGGCAGGAGACCCAGTACTTC.

The rearrangement joins TRBV6-6 to TRBJ1-4; 9 nucleotides line up with TRBD1. The CDR3 sequence is 14 residues long. The ends lost 4 bases at V and 8 bases at J; junction bases unmatched: 5. The germline V gene has CDR1 MNHNY and CDR2 SVGAGI (reference sequence). The DNA of the CDR3 is TGTGCCAGCAGTTTACAGGGGGCTGGCGAAAAACTGTTTTTT. Its translation: CASSLQGAGEKLFF.

The J gene is TRBJ2-7, the V gene TRBV7-9; 14 nucleotides match TRBD2. Germline-derived CDR1 and CDR2 are SEHNR and FQNEAQ (reference sequence). Germline trimming cut 3 bases from V and 3 bases from J; bases unmatched to any gene: 7. CDR3 length equals 17 residues. The CDR3 sequence: CASSFNQGLAGDYEQYF. Here the CDR3 DNA reads TGTGCCAGCAGCTTTAACCAGGGACTAGCGGGAGACTACGAGCAGTACTTC. Full variable domain (remainder filled in from reference TRBV7-9 and TRBJ2-7): DTGVSQNPRHKITKRGQNVTFRCDPISEHNRLYWYRQTLGQGPEFLTYFQNEAQLEKSRLLSDRFSAERPKGSFSTLEIQRTEQGDSAMYLCASSFNQGLAGDYEQYFGPGTRLTVT.